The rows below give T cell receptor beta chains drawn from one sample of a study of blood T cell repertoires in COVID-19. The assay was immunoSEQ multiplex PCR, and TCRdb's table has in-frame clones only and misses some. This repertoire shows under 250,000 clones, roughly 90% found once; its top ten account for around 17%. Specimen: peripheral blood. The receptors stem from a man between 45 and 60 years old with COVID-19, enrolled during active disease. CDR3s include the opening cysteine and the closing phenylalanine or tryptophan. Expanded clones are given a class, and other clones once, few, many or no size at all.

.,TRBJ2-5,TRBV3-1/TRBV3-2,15,CASSQGRDSGANQYF
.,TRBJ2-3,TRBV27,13,CASRRTNTDTQYF
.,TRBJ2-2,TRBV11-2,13,CASSLAGAGELFF
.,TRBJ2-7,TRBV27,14,CASRWDRVGSEQYF
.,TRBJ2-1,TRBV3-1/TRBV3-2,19,CASSDPGLAGGSSYNEQFF
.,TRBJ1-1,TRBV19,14,CASSIGQMNTEAFF
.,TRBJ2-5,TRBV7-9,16,CASSRLGGAALETQYF
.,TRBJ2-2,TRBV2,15,CASSEAGALYGELFF
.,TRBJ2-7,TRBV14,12,CASSQVLYEQYF
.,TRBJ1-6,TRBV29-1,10,CREPDSPLHF
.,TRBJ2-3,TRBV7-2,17,CASSLLAGGVSTDTQYF
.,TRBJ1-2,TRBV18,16,CASSHREVYRDNGYTF
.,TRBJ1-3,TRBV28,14,CASCRTVPVDTIYF
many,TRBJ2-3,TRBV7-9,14,CASSLVSSTDTQYF
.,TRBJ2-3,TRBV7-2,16,CASRSTARGSTDTQYF
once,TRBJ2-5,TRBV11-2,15,CASSLRGGEQETQYF
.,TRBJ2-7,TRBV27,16,CASSRTLASGLYEQYF
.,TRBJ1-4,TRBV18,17,CASSPGTGLNNNEKLFF
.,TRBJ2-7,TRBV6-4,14,CASKEEDRPYEQYF
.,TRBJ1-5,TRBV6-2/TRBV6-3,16,CASSQAQGAFGQPQHF
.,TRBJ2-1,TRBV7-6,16,CASSSTSGETYNEQFF
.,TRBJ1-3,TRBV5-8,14,CASSLASPGNTIYF
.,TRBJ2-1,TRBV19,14,CASSRTETYNEQFF
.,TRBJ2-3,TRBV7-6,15,CASSGTGSWGDTQYF
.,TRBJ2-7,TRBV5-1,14,CASSWGPASYEQYF
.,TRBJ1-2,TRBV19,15,CASSPTGQGVDGYTF
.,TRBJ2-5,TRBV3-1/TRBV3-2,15,CASSHILTRGETQYF
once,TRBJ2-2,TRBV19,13,CASSPADPGELFF
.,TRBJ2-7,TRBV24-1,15,CATSDSGTGGYEQYF
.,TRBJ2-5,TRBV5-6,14,CASSPDSLPETQYF
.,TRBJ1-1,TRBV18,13,CASSPPGATEAFF
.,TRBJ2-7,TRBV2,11,CASSERDEQYF
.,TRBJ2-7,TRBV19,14,CASSLGLATYEQYF
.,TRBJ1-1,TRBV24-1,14,CATSDRVLNTEAFF
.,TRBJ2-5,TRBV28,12,CASKDRRETQYF
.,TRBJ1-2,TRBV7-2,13,CASSFTGNYGYTF
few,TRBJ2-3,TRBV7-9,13,CASRRESTDTQYF
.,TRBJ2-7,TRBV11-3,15,CASSGGGTGPYEQYF
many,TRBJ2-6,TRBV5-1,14,CASGEVSGANVLTF
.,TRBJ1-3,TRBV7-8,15,CASSNQHRAGNTIYF
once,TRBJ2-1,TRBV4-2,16,CASSQEGLAGDHEQFF
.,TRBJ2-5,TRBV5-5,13,CASSRTGDETQYF
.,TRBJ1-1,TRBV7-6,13,CASSLQGDTEAFF
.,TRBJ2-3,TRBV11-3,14,CASSPGGSTDTQYF